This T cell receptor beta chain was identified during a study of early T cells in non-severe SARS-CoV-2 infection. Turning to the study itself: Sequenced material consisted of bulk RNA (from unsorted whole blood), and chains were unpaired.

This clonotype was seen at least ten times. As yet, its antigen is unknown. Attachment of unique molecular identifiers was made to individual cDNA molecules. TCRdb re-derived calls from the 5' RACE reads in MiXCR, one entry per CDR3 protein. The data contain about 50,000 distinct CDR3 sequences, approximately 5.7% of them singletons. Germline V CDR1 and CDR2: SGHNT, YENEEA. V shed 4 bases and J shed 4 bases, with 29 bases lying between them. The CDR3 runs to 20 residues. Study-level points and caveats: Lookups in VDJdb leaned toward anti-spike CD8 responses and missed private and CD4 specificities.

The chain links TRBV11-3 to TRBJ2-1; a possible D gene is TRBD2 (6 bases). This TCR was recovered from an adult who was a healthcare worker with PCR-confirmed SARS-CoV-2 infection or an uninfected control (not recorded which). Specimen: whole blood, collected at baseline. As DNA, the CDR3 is TGTGCCAGCAGCTCTCCGGATGGGAGCCTAGCCGGGAGAAATTACAATGAGCAGTTCTTC. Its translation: CASSSPDGSLAGRNYNEQFF.